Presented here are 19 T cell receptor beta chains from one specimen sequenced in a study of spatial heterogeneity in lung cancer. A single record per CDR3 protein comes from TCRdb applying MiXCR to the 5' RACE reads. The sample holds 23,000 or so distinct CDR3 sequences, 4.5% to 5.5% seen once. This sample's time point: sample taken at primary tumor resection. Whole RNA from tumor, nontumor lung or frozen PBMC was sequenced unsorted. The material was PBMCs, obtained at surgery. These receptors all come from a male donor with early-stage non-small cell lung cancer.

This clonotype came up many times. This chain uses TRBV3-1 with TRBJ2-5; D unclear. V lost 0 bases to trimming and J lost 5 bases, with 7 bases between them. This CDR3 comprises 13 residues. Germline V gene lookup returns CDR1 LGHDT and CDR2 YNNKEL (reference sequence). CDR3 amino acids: CASSQELGETQYF. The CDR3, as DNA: TGTGCCAGCAGCCAAGAGTTAGGTGAGACCCAGTACTTC.

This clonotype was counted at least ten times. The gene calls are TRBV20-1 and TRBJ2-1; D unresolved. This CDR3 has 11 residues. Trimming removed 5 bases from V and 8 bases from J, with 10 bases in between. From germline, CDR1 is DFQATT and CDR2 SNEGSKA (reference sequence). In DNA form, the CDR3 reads TGCAGTGCTCGACACTTCTATGAGCAGTTCTTC. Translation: CSARHFYEQFF.

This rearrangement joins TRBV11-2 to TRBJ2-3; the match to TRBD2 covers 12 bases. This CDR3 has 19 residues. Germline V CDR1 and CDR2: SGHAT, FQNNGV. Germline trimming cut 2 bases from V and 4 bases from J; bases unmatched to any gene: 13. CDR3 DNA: TGTGCCAGCAGCTTATTACCAGGGCGGACTAGCGGGACAGCAGATACGCAGTATTTT. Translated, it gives CASSLLPGRTSGTADTQYF.

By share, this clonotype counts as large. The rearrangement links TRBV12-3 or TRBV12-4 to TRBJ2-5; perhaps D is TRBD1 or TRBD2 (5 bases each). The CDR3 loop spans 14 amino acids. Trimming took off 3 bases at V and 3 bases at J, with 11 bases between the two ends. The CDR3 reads CASSFSGREETQYF. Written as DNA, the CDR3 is TGTGCCAGCAGTTTCTCGGGACGCGAAGAGACCCAGTACTTC.

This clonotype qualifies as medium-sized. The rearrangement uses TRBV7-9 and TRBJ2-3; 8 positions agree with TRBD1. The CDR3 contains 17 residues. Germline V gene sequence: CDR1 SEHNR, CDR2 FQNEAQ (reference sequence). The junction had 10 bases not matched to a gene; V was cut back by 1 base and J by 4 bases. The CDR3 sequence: CASSLVPGGFSADTQYF. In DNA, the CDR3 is TGTGCCAGCAGCTTAGTGCCAGGGGGCTTTTCTGCAGATACGCAGTATTTT.

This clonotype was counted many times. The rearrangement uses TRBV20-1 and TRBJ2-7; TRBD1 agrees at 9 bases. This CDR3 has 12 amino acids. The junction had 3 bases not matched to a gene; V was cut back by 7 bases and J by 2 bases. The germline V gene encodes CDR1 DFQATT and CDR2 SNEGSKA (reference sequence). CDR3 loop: CSGGQGTYEQYF. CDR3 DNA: TGCAGTGGGGGACAGGGCACCTACGAGCAGTACTTC.

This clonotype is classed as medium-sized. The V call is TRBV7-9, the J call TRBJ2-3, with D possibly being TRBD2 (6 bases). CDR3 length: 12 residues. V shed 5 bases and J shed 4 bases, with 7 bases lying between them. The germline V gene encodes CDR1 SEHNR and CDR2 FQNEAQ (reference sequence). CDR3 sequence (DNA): TGTGCCAGCAGCCGCGGGGCAGATACGCAGTATTTT. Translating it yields CASSRGADTQYF.

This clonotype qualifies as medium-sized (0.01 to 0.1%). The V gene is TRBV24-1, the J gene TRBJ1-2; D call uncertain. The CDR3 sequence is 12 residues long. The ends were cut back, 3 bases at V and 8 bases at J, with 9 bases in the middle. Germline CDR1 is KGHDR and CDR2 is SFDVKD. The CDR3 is CATSDKNDGYTF. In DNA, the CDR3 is TGTGCCACCAGTGATAAGAACGACGGCTACACCTTC.

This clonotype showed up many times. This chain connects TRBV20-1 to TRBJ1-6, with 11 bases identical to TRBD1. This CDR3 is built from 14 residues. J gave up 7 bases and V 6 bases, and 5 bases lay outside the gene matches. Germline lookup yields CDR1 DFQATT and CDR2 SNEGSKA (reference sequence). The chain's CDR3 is CSARTGGTNSPLHF. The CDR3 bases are TGCAGTGCAAGGACAGGGGGCACAAATTCACCCCTCCACTTT.

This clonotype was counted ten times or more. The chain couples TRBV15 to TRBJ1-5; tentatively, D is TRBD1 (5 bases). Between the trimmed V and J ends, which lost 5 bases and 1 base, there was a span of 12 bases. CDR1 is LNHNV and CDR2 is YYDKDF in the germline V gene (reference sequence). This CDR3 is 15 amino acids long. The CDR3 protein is CATSGASVSNQPQHF. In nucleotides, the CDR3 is TGTGCCACCAGCGGGGCCTCGGTCAGCAATCAGCCCCAGCATTTT.

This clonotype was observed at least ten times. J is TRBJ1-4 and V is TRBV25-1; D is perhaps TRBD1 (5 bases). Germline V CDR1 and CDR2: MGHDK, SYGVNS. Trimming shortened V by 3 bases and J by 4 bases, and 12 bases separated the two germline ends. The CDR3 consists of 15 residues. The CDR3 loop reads CASSEWGRNNEKLFF. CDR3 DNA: TGTGCCAGCAGTGAGTGGGGCAGGAATAATGAAAAACTGTTTTTT. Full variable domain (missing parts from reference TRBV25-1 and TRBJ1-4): EADIYQTPRYLVIGTGKKITLECSQTMGHDKMYWYQQDPGMELHLIHYSYGVNSTEKGDLSSESTVSRIRTEHFPLTLESARPSHTSQYLCASSEWGRNNEKLFFGSGTQLSVL.

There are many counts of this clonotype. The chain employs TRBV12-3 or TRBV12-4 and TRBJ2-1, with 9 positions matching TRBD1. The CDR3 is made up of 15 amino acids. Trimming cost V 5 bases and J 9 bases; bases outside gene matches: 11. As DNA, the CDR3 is TGTGCCAGCAGTCTGGGACAGGGTGGATGGGGTGAGCAGTTCTTC. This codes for CASSLGQGGWGEQFF.

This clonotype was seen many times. The CDR3 DNA sequence: TGTGCCACTGCCCCTCGGCCTGCCTGGGACACCTTC. Protein: CATAPRPAWDTF. The chain combines TRBV10-3 with TRBJ1-2, with D unclear. The V end was cut by 10 bases, the J end by 12 bases, with 21 bases between. Germline V gene lookup returns CDR1 ENHRY and CDR2 SYGVKD. This CDR3 is built from 12 residues.

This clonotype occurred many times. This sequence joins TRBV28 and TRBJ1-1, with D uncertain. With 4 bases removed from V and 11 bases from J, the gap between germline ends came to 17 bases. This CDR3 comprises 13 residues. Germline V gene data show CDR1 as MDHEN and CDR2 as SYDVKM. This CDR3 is CASSSPNPVVAFF. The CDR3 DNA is TGTGCCAGCAGTTCACCTAATCCGGTGGTGGCTTTCTTT.

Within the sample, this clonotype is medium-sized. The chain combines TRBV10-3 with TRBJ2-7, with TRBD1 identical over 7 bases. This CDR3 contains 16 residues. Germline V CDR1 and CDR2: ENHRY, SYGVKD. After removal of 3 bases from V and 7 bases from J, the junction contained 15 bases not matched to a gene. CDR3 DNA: TGTGCCATCAGTGACCTACAGGGGCCCGGGCGTGGAGAGCAGTACTTC. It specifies CAISDLQGPGRGEQYF.

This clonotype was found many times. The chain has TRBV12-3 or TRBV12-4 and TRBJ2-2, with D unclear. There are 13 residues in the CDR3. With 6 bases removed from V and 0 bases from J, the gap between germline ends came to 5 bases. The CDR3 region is CASSITNTGELFF. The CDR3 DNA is TGTGCCAGCAGCATAACGAACACCGGGGAGCTGTTTTTT.

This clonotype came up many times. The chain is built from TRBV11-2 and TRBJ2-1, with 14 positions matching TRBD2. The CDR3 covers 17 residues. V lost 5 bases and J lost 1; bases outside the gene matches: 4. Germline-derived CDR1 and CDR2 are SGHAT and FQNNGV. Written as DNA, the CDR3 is TGTGCCAGCAGCCGGGGGACTAGCGGGAGTTCCTACAATGAGCAGTTCTTC. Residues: CASSRGTSGSSYNEQFF.

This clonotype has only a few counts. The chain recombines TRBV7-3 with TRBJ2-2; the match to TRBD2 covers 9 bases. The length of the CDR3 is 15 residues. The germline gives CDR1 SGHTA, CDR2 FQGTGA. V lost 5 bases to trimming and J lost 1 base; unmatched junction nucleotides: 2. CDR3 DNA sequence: TGTGCCAGCAGCCTTAGCGGGGGGAACACCGGGGAGCTGTTTTTT. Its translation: CASSLSGGNTGELFF.

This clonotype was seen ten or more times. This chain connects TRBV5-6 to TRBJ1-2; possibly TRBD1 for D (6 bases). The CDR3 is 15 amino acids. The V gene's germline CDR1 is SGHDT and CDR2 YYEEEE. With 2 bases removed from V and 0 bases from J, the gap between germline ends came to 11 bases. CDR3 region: CASSFDRRANYGYTF. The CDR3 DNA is TGTGCCAGCAGCTTCGACAGGCGAGCTAACTATGGCTACACCTTC.